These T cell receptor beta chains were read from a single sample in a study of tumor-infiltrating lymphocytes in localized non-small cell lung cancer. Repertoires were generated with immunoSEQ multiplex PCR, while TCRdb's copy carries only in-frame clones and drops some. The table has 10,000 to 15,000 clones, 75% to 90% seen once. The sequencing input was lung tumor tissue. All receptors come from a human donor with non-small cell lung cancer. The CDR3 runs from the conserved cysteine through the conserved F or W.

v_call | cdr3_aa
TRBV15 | CATSSLRQGGNTIYF
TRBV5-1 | CASSLEGPRDEQFF
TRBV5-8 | CASSLRTGNTEAFF
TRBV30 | CAWSTSDTQYF
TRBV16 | CASSQYVGGGNTIYF
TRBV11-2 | CASSLGLAGAADTQYF
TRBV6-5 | CASSYAGRFGNSPLHF
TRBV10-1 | CASSDTGTSGNTDTQYF
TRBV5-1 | CASSSGQSNEKLFF
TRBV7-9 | CASSRGTGRNQPQHF
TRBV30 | CACCRDNSPLHF
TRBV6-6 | CASSYAGTTEAFF
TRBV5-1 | CASSLKLAGSNEQFF
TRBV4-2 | CASSQGIAGSTDTQYF